The sequence of this T cell receptor (beta chain) was determined in a study of blood T cell repertoires in COVID-19. Study summary: T cells, B-cell-depleted T cells, or PBMCs supplied cDNA or gDNA.

With V trimmed by 5 bases and J by 6 bases, 9 bases remained unmatched. CDR3 length: 16 amino acids. Germline-derived CDR1 and CDR2 are SGHVS and FNYEAQ. Measured with immunoSEQ multiplex PCR; TCRdb has only the in-frame clones, and not every one. The data hold 95,000 to 150,000 clones, with roughly 74% observed a single time. Source material: peripheral blood. This chain links TRBV7-6 with TRBJ2-1, with 11 bases fitting TRBD2. The clonotype originates from a man aged 80 or over with COVID-19, enrolled during active disease. The CDR3 spells CASSLHSGRAFNEQFF. The CDR3 bases are TGTGCCAGCAGCCTACATAGCGGGAGGGCGTTCAATGAGCAGTTCTTC.